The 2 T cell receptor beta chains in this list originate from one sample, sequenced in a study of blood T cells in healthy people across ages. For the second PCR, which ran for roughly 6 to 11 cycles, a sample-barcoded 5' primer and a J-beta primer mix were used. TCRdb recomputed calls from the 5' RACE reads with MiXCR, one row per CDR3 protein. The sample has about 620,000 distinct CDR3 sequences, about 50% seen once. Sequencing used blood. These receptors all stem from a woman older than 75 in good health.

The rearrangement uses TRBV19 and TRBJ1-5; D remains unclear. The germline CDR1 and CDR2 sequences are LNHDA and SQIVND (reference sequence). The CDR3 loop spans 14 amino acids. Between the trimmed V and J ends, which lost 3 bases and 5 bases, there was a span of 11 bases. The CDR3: CASSMVQEYQPQHF. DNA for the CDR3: TGTGCCAGTAGTATGGTCCAGGAGTATCAGCCCCAGCATTTT.

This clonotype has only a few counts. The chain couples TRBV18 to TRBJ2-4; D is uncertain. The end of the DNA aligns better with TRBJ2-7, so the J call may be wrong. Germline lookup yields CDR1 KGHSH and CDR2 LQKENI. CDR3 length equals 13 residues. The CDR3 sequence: CASSRSVGREQYF. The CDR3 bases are TGTGCCAGCTCCCGCTCCGTAGGGCGCGAGCAGTACTTC.